This T cell receptor beta chain was observed in a study of cytomegalovirus exposure and HLA in healthy donors. PCR employed 60 Vbeta and 13 Jbeta primers. Clones were read by immunoSEQ multiplex PCR, and TCRdb kept only the in-frame ones, dropping some. This sample has around 140,000 clones, with roughly three quarters found just once. To note about this clone: No antigen is known for it.

The study, taken as a whole, reports: A list of about 160 TCR beta chains associated with cytomegalovirus was given. The authors judged a highly shared variant cluster likely a sequencing artifact.

This CDR3 has 15 amino acids. Germline CDR1 and CDR2: SGDLS and YYNGEE. The V and J ends lost 3 bases and 1 base, in that order; junction bases with no gene match: 2. The TCR comes from a woman between 18 and 29 years old in good health and CMV-seronegative. Sequenced sample: PBMCs. The chain couples TRBV9 to TRBJ2-2, with 8 bases matching TRBD2. The CDR3 loop is CASSGLAQNTGELFF. The CDR3 DNA reads as TGTGCCAGCAGCGGACTAGCGCAGAACACCGGGGAGCTGTTTTTT. The full variable domain, in which reference TRBV9 and TRBJ2-2 provide the parts outside the CDR3, is DSGVTQTPKHLITATGQRVTLRCSPRSGDLSVYWYQQSLDQGLQFLIQYYNGEERAKGNILERFSAQQFPDLHSELNLSSLELGDSALYFCASSGLAQNTGELFFGEGSRLTVL.